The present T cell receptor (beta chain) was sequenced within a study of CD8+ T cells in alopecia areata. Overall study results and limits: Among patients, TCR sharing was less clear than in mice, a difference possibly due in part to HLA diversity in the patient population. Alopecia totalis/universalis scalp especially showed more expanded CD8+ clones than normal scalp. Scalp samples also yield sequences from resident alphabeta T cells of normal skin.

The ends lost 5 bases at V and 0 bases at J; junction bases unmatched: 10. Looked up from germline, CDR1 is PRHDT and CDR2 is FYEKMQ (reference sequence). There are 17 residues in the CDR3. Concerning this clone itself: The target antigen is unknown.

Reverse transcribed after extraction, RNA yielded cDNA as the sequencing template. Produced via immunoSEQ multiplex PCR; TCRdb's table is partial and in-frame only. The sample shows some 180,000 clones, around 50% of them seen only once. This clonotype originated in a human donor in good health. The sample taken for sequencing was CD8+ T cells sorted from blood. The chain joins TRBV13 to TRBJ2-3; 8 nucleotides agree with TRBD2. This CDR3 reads CASSPYSGGTSTDTQYF. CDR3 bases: TGTGCCAGCAGCCCATACAGCGGGGGAACTAGCACAGATACGCAGTATTTT.